A single sample gave rise to the 10 T cell receptor beta chains below, sequenced in a study of blood T cell repertoires in COVID-19. The table came from immunoSEQ multiplex PCR; TCRdb's copy has only in-frame clones and leaves some out. The sample shows 55,000 to 70,000 clones, more than 90% of them seen only once. The sequencing input was peripheral blood. The receptors here all came from a human donor in a cohort sampled during active COVID-19.

This chain joins TRBV13 and TRBJ2-1; 10 bases agree with TRBD1. V was clipped by 5 bases and J by 4 bases; unmatched bases: 8. The length of the CDR3 is 16 residues. From germline, CDR1 is PRHDT and CDR2 FYEKMQ (reference sequence). In nucleotides, the CDR3 is TGTGCCAGCAGCGCTCGGGTGGGACAGGGGTACAATGAGCAGTTCTTC. Protein product: CASSARVGQGYNEQFF.

This chain's CDR3 is CASSARRQVSYNEQFF. Written as DNA, the CDR3 is TGTGCCAGCAGCGCCCGGAGACAGGTCTCCTACAATGAGCAGTTCTTC. The chain links TRBV9 to TRBJ2-1; D is perhaps TRBD1 (6 bases). The CDR3 runs 16 residues. CDR1 SGDLS and CDR2 YYNGEE come from the germline V gene. Trimming took off 3 bases at V and 0 bases at J, with 13 bases between the two ends.

V and J are TRBV6-5 and TRBJ1-1; the match to TRBD1 covers 9 bases. Germline CDR1 reads MNHEY; CDR2 reads SVGAGI. This CDR3 spans 14 amino acids. After removal of 6 bases from V and 3 bases from J, the junction contained 5 bases not matched to a gene. Here the CDR3 reads CASSLGDRDTEAFF. CDR3 coding DNA: TGTGCCAGCAGCCTTGGGGACAGGGACACTGAAGCTTTCTTT.

The chain recombines TRBV28 with TRBJ1-1, with D hard to call. V dropped 8 bases and J dropped 2 bases, with 9 bases sitting between them. The CDR3 length is 12 residues. Germline CDR1 and CDR2: MDHEN and SYDVKM. The DNA for the CDR3 is TGTGCCAGCGGGCTGAGAAACACTGAAGCTTTCTTT. It specifies CASGLRNTEAFF.

This clone was counted once. The V gene is TRBV28, the J gene TRBJ1-3; TRBD1 matches at 7 bases. V lost 5 bases, J lost 0 bases, and 10 bases stayed unmatched. Germline values: CDR1 MDHEN, CDR2 SYDVKM. This CDR3 is built from 17 residues. CDR3 in amino acids: CASSVNRGRGSGNTIYF. DNA of the CDR3: TGTGCCAGCAGTGTCAACAGGGGACGGGGCTCTGGAAACACCATATATTTT.

This clone was seen only once. The chain is built from TRBV7-2 and TRBJ2-3, with 11 bases lining up with TRBD1. Trimming cost V 4 bases and J 5 bases; bases outside gene matches: 5. CDR1 and CDR2 (germline): SGHTA, FQGNSA. This CDR3 has 15 amino acids. CDR3 amino acids: CASSSRTGGRDTQYF. The CDR3 DNA reads as TGTGCCAGCAGCTCCCGGACAGGGGGCAGAGATACGCAGTATTTT. Complete variable domain (other parts from reference TRBV7-2 and TRBJ2-3): GAGVSQSPSNKVTEKGKDVELRCDPISGHTALYWYRQSLGQGLEFLIYFQGNSAPDKSGLPSDRFSAERTGGSVSTLTIQRTQQEDSAVYLCASSSRTGGRDTQYFGPGTRLTVL.

The chain carries TRBV4-3 and TRBJ1-4; no firm D call. The V gene's germline CDR1 is LGHNA and CDR2 YSLEER. The V end lost 6 bases, the J end lost 0 bases, and 8 bases lay between the germline ends. There are 14 residues in the CDR3. CDR3 DNA sequence: TGCGCCAGCAGTCACGGTGCAACTAATGAAAAACTGTTTTTT. This gives the protein CASSHGATNEKLFF.

The chain links TRBV11-1 to TRBJ2-3; 9 bases map to TRBD1. CDR3 size: 15 residues. In germline, CDR1 is SGHAT, CDR2 FQDESV (reference sequence). The junction had 5 bases not matched to a gene; V was cut back by 3 bases and J by 4 bases. CDR3 DNA: TGTGCCAGCAGCTTGTCACAGGGGGCAGCAGATACGCAGTATTTT. This gives the protein CASSLSQGAADTQYF.

The rearrangement uses TRBV7-9 and TRBJ2-2, with D possibly being TRBD1 (5 bases). Germline lookup yields CDR1 SEHNR and CDR2 FQNEAQ (reference sequence). Trimming took off 5 bases at V and 2 bases at J, with 9 bases between the two ends. There are 14 residues in the CDR3. Written as DNA, the CDR3 is TGTGCCAGCAGCCTACAGGTTAACACCGGGGAGCTGTTTTTT. Its protein product is CASSLQVNTGELFF.

The rearrangement links TRBV5-1 to TRBJ2-7; D not certain. V shed 7 bases and J shed 5 bases, with 19 bases lying between them. Germline CDR1 is SGHRS and CDR2 is YFSETQ. This CDR3 spans 14 amino acids. As DNA, the CDR3 is TGCGCCAGCGGAGCTGGCGGTTCGAACCACGAGCAGTACTTC. Translation gives CASGAGGSNHEQYF. The full variable domain, rest sourced from reference TRBV5-1 and TRBJ2-7, is KAGVTQTPRYLIKTRGQQVTLSCSPISGHRSVSWYQQTPGQGLQFLFEYFSETQRNKGNFPGRFSGRQFSNSRSEMNVSTLELGDSALYLCASGAGGSNHEQYFGPGTRLTVT.